Sequencing of this T cell receptor (beta chain) was carried out in a study of T cells after posttransplantation cyclophosphamide. V was clipped by 1 base and J by 4 bases; unmatched bases: 3. The CDR3 totals 15 residues. CDR1 SGHVS and CDR2 FQNEAQ come from the germline V gene. Study-wide findings and caveats: Donor-recipient repertoire similarity was low at 1-2 months, rising over year one. Tissue-infiltrating T cells from skin or gut overlapped little with blood T cells. After PTCy, TRB diversity resembled that of CNI/methotrexate controls.

Cyclophosphamide on days +3 and +4 followed busulfan-fludarabine conditioning and a marrow graft. TCRdb's copy holds only in-frame clones and misses some; the assay was immunoSEQ multiplex PCR. The table has about 2,000 clones, 71% seen once. Comment on this clone: The target antigen is unknown.

The input for sequencing was PBMCs, taken nearly 35 days after a stem cell transplant with posttransplant cyclophosphamide. This sequence originates from a male patient in his fifties who received an allogeneic stem cell transplant from a related donor and was CMV-positive. The graft donor may have contributed some T cells. The chain carries TRBV7-8 and TRBJ2-7; 11 bases map to TRBD2. Here the CDR3 DNA reads TGTGCCAGCAGCTTAGACGGGACTAGCGGTTACGAGCAGTACTTC. Amino acid sequence: CASSLDGTSGYEQYF.